These 2 T cell receptor beta chains share one sample of origin, sequenced in a study of beta chain features in type 1 diabetes. General study findings and limits: In every one of the four CD4+ subsets, TCRB CDR3s were moderately but significantly shorter in Type 1 diabetes patients.

Their antigens are not known. Sequencing targeted expressed TCRB transcripts, as all isolated RNA had been reverse transcribed. Method: immunoSEQ multiplex PCR; TCRdb's copy keeps in-frame clones and lacks some. The table has about 650,000 clones, over 10% seen once; the top ten hold 0.09% to 0.15%. The sequenced sample was naive CD4+ T cells from blood. Receptor source: a man aged 25 to 40 with type 1 diabetes.

The chain employs TRBV28 and TRBJ2-2; D might be TRBD1 (5 bases). Germline-derived CDR1 and CDR2 are MDHEN and SYDVKM. V was shortened by 4 bases and J by 0 bases, with 12 bases between the two germline ends. The CDR3 runs to 16 residues. The CDR3 loop is CASSSRTPSNTGELFF. CDR3 DNA: TGTGCCAGCAGTTCCCGGACACCTTCGAACACCGGGGAGCTGTTTTTT.

The table lists this clone with a few counts. The CDR3 coding sequence is TGTGCCATCAGTGAGGACAGGGGGAATGAGCAGTTCTTC. It translates to CAISEDRGNEQFF. The chain is built from TRBV10-3 and TRBJ2-1, with 9 bases aligning to TRBD1. The V gene end was trimmed by 2 bases and the J gene end by 7 bases; junction bases not matched to a gene: 0. Germline loops: CDR1 ENHRY, CDR2 SYGVKD. The CDR3 spans 13 residues.